This T cell receptor (beta chain) was recorded in a study of blood T cell repertoires in COVID-19. Study-wide context: Italy, Spain and the United States were the sources of the convalescent and acute COVID-19 samples.

The sample holds a few counts of this clone. The assay was immunoSEQ multiplex PCR, and TCRdb's table has in-frame clones only and misses some. Counted here are around 400,000 clones, approximately 88% occurring once; the ten biggest clones make up more than 0.95%. What was sequenced was peripheral blood. The origin of this receptor is a man aged 40-49 years with acute or convalescent COVID-19.

The CDR3 nucleotides read TGTGCCAGCAGTTACTCGATCGGGACTGAAGCTTTCTTT. Its protein is CASSYSIGTEAFF. V is TRBV6-5 and J is TRBJ1-1; D gene uncertain. The CDR3 sequence is 13 residues long. Germline CDR1 is MNHEY and CDR2 is SVGAGI. V was trimmed by 0 bases and J by 5 bases, leaving 7 bases between them.